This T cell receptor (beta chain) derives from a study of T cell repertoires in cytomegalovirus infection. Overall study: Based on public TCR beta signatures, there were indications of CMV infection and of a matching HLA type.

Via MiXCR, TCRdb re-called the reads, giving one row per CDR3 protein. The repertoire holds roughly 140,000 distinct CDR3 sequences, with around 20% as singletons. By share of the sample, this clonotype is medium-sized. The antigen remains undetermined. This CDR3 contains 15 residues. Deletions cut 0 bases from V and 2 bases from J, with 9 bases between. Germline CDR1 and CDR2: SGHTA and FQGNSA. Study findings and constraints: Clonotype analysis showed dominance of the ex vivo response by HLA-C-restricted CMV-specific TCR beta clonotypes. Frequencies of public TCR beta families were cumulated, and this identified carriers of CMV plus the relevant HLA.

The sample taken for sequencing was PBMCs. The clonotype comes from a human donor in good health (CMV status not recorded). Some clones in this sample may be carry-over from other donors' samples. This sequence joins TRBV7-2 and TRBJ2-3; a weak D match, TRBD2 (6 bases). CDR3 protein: CASSLAGRHTDTQYF. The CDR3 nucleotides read TGTGCCAGCAGCTTAGCTGGGAGGCACACAGATACGCAGTATTTT.